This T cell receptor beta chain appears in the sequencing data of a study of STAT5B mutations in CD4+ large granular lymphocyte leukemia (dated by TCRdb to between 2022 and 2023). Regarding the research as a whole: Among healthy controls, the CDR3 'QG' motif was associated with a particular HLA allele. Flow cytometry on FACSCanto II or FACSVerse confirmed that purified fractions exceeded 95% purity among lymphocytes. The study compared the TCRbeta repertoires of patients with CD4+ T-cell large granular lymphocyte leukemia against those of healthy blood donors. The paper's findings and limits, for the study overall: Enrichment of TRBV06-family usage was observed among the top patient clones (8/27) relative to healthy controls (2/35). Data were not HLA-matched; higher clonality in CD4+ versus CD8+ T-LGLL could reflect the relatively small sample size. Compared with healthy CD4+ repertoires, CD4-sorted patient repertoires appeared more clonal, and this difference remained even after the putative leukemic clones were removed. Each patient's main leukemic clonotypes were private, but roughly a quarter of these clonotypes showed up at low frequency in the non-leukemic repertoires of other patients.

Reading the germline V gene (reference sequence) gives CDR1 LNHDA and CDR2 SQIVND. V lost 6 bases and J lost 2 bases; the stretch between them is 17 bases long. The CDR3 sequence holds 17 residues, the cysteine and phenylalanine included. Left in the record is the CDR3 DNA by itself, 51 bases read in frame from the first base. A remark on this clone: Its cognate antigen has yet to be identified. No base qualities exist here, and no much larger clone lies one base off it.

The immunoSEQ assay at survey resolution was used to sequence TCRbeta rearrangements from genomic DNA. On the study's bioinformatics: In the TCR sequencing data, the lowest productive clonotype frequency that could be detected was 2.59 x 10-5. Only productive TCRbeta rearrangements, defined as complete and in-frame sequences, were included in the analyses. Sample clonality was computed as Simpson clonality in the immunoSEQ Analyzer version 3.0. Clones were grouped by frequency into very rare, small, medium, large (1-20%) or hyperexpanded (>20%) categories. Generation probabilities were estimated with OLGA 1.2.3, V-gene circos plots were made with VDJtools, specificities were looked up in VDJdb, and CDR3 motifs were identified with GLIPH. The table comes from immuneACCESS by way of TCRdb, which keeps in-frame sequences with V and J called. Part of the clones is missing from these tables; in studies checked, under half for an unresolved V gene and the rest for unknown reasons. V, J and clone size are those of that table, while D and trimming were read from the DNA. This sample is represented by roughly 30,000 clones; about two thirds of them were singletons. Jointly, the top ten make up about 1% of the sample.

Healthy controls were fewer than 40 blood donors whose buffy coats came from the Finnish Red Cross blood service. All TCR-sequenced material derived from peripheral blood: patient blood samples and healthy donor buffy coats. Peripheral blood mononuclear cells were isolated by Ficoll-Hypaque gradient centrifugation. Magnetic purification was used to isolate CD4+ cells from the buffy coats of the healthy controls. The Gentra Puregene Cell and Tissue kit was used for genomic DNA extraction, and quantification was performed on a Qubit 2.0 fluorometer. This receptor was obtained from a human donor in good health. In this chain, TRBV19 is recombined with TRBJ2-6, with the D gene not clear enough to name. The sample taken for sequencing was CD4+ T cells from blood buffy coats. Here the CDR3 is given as CASRVAFGLPGANVLTF. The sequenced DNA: TGTGCCAGTAGGGTAGCTTTCGGGCTTCCTGGGGCCAACGTCCTGACTTTC.